This TCR beta chain was captured in a study of T cells in localized non-small cell lung cancer. Whole-study results and caveats: Clonality of T cells reached its maximum in uninvolved adjacent lung, surpassing tumor. A median of approximately 57 clones ranked among the top 100 in tumor appeared in adjacent lung.

The CDR3 spans 17 residues. Looked up from germline, CDR1 is MDHEN and CDR2 is SYDVKM. With 6 bases removed from V and 6 bases from J, the gap between germline ends came to 25 bases. Repertoires were generated with immunoSEQ multiplex PCR, while TCRdb's copy carries only in-frame clones and drops some. The sample records some 1,800 clones, roughly a quarter being singletons. Neighbouring lung, lacking atypia, was collected no less than 2 cm away from the tumor margin. A note on this clone: The antigen is undetermined.

This clonotype was obtained from a female donor of 60 years or more with stage I lung adenocarcinoma. The chain employs TRBV28 and TRBJ2-3; weak D call: TRBD1 (6 bases). Here the sequenced sample was normal lung tissue next to the tumor, taken before any cancer treatment. CDR3 region: CASRGQTSSLYADTQYF. Here the CDR3 DNA reads TGTGCCAGCAGAGGACAGACTTCTTCTTTATACGCCGATACGCAGTATTTT. The variable domain in full, with the rest retrieved from reference TRBV28 and TRBJ2-3, is DVKVTQSSRYLVKRTGEKVFLECVQDMDHENMFWYRQDPGLGLRLIYFSYDVKMKEKGDIPEGYSVSREKKERFSLILESASTNQTSMYLCASRGQTSSLYADTQYFGPGTRLTVL.